This T cell receptor (beta chain) is from a study of blood T cell repertoires in COVID-19. The study drew participants aged about 18 to 95 years from fewer than 30 US areas. Each recovered donor of Cohort 3 presented with two negative PCRs, clearance, or symptom resolution. The V end was cut by 0 bases, the J end by 3 bases, with 11 bases between. This CDR3 comprises 15 residues. The germline V gene has CDR1 SGHVS and CDR2 FQNEAQ. The method was immunoSEQ multiplex PCR; TCRdb's version includes in-frame clones alone and lacks a portion of them. Among about 330,000 clones listed, more than 75% were seen once.

The specimen was PBMCs or T cells enriched from blood (not recorded which). This TCR was sampled from a woman in her thirties who had recovered from COVID-19. The rearrangement joins TRBV7-8 to TRBJ1-1; tentative D call: TRBD1 (5 bases). In DNA form, the CDR3 reads TGTGCCAGCAGCTTAGCGCAGGGATCGCACACTGAAGCTTTCTTT. Translating gives CASSLAQGSHTEAFF.